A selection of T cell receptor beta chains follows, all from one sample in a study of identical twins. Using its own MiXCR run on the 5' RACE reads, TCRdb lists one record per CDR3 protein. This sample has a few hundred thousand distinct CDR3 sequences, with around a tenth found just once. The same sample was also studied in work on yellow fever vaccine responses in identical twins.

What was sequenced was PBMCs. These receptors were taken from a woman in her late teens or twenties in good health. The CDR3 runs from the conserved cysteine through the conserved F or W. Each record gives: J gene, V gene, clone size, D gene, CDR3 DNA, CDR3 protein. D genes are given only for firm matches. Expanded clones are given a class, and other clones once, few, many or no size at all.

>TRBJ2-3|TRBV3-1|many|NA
TGTGCCAGCAGCCAAGGTCCTAGCGGCACAGATACGCAGTATTTT
CASSQGPSGTDTQYF
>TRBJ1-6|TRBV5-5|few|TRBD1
TGTGCCAGCAGCCCACGGACAGGGGCTTCACCCCTCCACTTT
CASSPRTGASPLHF
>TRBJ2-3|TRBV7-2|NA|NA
TGTGCCAGCAGCTTACGGCCAGGGACTCCAATCGGGGATACGCAGTATTTT
CASSLRPGTPIGDTQYF
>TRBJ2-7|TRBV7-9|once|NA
TGTGCCAGCAGCTTAGCGGTGGGTGGTGAATCCTCCTACGAGCAGTACTTC
CASSLAVGGESSYEQYF
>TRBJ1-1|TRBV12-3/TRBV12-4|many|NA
TGTGCCAGCAGTAAGGGGGGTTGGGGCACTGAAGCTTTCTTT
CASSKGGWGTEAFF
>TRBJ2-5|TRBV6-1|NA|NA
TGTGCCAGCAGTGGAATGAGGGGCTTCCAAGAGACCCAGTACTTC
CASSGMRGFQETQYF
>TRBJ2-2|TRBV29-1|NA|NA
TGCAGCGTAGGGGTCGGGGAGCTGTTTTTT
CSVGVGELFF
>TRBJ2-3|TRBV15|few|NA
TGTGCCACCAGCAGGCCCCCGGCAGGATACACAGATACGCAGTATTTT
CATSRPPAGYTDTQYF
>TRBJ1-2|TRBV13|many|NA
TGTGCCAGCAGCTCGGGTCCCCTTGGAGGGGCTGGCTACACCTTC
CASSSGPLGGAGYTF
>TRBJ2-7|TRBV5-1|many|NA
TGCGCCAGCAGCTACGACACCTACGAGCAGTACTTC
CASSYDTYEQYF
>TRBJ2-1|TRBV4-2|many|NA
TGTGCCAGCAGCCCCCAACGCGGGGAGGACAATGAGCAGTTCTTC
CASSPQRGEDNEQFF
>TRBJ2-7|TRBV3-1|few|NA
TGTGCCAGCAGCCAAGATCTCGAGCAGTACTTC
CASSQDLEQYF
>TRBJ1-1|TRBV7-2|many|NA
TGTGCCAGCAGCTATAGGGTTGACAGGTTCAACACTGAAGCTTTCTTT
CASSYRVDRFNTEAFF
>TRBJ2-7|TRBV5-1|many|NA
TGCGCCAGCAGCTTGGTACCGGGCTCCTACGAGCAGTACTTC
CASSLVPGSYEQYF
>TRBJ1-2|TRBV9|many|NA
TGTGCCAGCAGCGTAGGAGGGGGCTATGGCTACACCTTC
CASSVGGGYGYTF
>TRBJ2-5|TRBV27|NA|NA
TGTGCCAGCATGAGCCTAGAAGAGACCCAGTACTTC
CASMSLEETQYF
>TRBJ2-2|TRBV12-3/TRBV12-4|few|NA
TGTGCCAGCAGTCGCCGGGACAAGAACACCGGGGAGCTGTTTTTT
CASSRRDKNTGELFF
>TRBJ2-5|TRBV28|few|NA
TGTGCCAGCAGTTTTAGTAGGAAGACCCAGTACTTC
CASSFSRKTQYF
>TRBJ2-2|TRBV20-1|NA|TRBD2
TGCAGTGCTAGAGACACTAGCGGGAGGGCAAACACCGGGGAGCTGCTTTTT
CSARDTSGRANTGELLF
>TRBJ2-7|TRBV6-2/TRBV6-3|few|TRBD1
TGTGCCAGCAGTTACGGGACAGGGGCATACTACGAGCAGTACTTC
CASSYGTGAYYEQYF
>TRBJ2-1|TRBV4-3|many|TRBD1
TGCGCCAGCAGCCCGCGGGACAGGGAGGGTGAGCAGTTCTTC
CASSPRDREGEQFF
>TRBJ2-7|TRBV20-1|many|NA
TGCAGTGCAACTTCCGGGAGCTCCTACGAGCAGTACTTC
CSATSGSSYEQYF
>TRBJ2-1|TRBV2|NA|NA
TGTGCCAGCAGTACCGACAGATTCAATGAGCAGTTCTTC
CASSTDRFNEQFF
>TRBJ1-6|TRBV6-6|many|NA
TGTGCCAGCAGTTCAGGGGATCGACCCCTCCACTTT
CASSSGDRPLHF
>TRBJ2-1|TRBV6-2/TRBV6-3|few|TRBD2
TGTGCCAGCAGTAGACTAGCGGGAGTGGGTGAGCAGTTCTTC
CASSRLAGVGEQFF
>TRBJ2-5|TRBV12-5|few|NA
TGTGCTAGTGGTTCCGCGGGGACCCAGTACTTC
CASGSAGTQYF
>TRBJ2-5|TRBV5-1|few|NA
TGCGCCAGCAGCCCACAGGCCCCACAAGAGACCCAGTACTTC
CASSPQAPQETQYF
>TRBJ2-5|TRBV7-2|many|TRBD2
TGTGCCAGCAGTCTAGCGGGCGGGGTACAAGAGACCCAGTACTTC
CASSLAGGVQETQYF
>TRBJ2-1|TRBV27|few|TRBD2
TGTGCCAGCAGTTTACTCCTAGCGGGAGTAGTTAATGAGCAGTTCTTC
CASSLLLAGVVNEQFF
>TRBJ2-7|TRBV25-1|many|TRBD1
TGTGCCAGCAGTGAGGGAATTGGGACAGACTACGAGCAGTACTTC
CASSEGIGTDYEQYF
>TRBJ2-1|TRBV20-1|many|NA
TGCAGTGCTACGCGGGAAACCGGCCCCTACAATGAGCAGTTCTTC
CSATRETGPYNEQFF
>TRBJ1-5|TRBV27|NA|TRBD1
TGTGCCAGCAGTTTATCAGGACAGGGCCCATTTCAGCCCCAGCATTTT
CASSLSGQGPFQPQHF
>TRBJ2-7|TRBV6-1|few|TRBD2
TGTGCCAGCAGTGGCCTTCGGACTAGTCAGGAGTACGAGCAGTACTTC
CASSGLRTSQEYEQYF
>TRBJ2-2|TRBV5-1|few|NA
TGCGCCAGCAGCCCCGGCAGGGGATACACCGGGGAGCTGTTTTTT
CASSPGRGYTGELFF
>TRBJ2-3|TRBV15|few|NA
TGTGCCACCAGCAGAGATTTTGCGAGCGGGCAAAGGGCGTACGCAGATACGCAGTATTTT
CATSRDFASGQRAYADTQYF
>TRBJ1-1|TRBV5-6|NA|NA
TGTGCCAGCAGCTCCACTGCCTTCTCAGGGAATATGAACACTGAAGCTTTCTTT
CASSSTAFSGNMNTEAFF
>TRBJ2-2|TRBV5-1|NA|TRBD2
TGCGCCAGCAGCACTGGACTAGCGGGGGCCACCGGGGAGCTGTTTTTT
CASSTGLAGATGELFF
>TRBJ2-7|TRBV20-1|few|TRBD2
TGCAGTGCTAGAGATCTGTCGCGGGGGAAGTGGGACGAGCAGTACTTC
CSARDLSRGKWDEQYF
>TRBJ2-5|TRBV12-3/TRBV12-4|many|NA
TGTGCCAGCGAATCAATAGGGGGAGAGACCCAGTACTTC
CASESIGGETQYF
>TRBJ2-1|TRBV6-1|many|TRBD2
TGTGCCAGCTCAGCACTAGCGGGAATCAATGAGCAGTTCTTC
CASSALAGINEQFF
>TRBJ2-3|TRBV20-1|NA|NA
TGCAGTGCTCATTCGGCAGTACAGTATCGGTCCAGCACAGATACGCAGTATTTT
CSAHSAVQYRSSTDTQYF
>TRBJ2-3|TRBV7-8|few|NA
TGTGCCAGCAGCTGGGGACGCACAGATACGCAGTATTTT
CASSWGRTDTQYF
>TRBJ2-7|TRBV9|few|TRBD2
TGTGCCAGCAGCGGAACTAGCGGGAGCCCCTACGAGCAGTACTTC
CASSGTSGSPYEQYF
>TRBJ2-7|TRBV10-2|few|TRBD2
TGCGCCAGCATACCTAGCGGGCCGTCCTACGAGCAGTACTTC
CASIPSGPSYEQYF
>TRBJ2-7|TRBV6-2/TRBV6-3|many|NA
TGTGCCAGCAGTTACTCTACGACGGACCTCAGCCCCTTATCCTACGAGCAGTACTTC
CASSYSTTDLSPLSYEQYF
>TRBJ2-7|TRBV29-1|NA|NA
TGCAGCGTTGTTCAGGGGATGAACGAGCAGTACTTC
CSVVQGMNEQYF
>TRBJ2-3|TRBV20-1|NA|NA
TGCAGTGCTAGTGGCGAGGCGGGGATTGGGACAGATACGCAGTATTTT
CSASGEAGIGTDTQYF
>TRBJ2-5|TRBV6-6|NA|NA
TGTGCCAGCAGGGATCCCCCGGGGGAGACCCAGTACTTC
CASRDPPGETQYF
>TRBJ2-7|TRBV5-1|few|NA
TGCGCCAGCACCTTGACCGACGGACAGCTACACTACGAGCAGTACTTC
CASTLTDGQLHYEQYF